This T cell receptor (beta chain) was recorded in a study of cytotoxic CD8 clonotypes in ibrutinib-treated CLL. Study details: Partial responses numbered some 25 and complete responses 2; after a median about 62 months, 14 stayed remitted and around 12 progressed. Regarding the study as a whole: Treatment saw public clonotypes, which were uncommon, either contract or stay stable. Elevated clonality accompanied ibrutinib response, with a return toward baseline values at progression.

This table comes from immunoSEQ multiplex PCR, and its TCRdb copy is limited to in-frame clones, with some not included. The table lists 250,000 to 350,000 clones, around 76% of them singletons. In the case of this clone: Its antigen is still unknown.

Trimming shortened V by 0 bases and J by 5 bases, and 9 bases separated the two germline ends. CDR3 size: 14 residues. Germline CDR1 is WNHNN and CDR2 is SYGVQD (reference sequence). This clonotype was sampled from a human donor with chronic lymphocytic leukemia. The specimen was PBMCs, collected at disease progression, from a patient treated with ibrutinib. V usage is TRBV10-1 and J usage is TRBJ2-3, with D possibly matching TRBD2 (5 bases). CDR3 protein: CASSESAAVDTQYF. The CDR3 nucleotides are TGCGCCAGCAGTGAGTCAGCGGCGGTAGATACGCAGTATTTT.